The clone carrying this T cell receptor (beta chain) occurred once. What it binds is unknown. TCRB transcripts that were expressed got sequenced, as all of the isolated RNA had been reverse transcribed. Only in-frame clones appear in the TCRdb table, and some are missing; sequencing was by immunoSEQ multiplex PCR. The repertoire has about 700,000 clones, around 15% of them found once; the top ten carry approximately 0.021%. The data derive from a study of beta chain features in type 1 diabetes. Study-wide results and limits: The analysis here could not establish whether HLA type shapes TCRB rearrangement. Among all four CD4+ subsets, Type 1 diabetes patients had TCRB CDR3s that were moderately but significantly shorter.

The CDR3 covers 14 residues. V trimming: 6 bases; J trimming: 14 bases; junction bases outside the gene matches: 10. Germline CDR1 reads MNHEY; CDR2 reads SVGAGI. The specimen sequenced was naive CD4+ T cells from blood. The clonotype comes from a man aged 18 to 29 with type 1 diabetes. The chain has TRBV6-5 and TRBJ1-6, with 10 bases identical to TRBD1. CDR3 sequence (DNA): TGTGCCAGCAGCCACCAGACAGGGGGCATATCCCTCCACTTT. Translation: CASSHQTGGISLHF.